These 18 T cell receptor beta chains were sequenced from one sample in a study of shared clonotypes between healthy human individuals. TCRdb's table, derived via immunoSEQ multiplex PCR, lists solely in-frame clones and lacks some. The repertoire holds roughly 700,000 clones, with over 65% as singletons. Sequencing was performed on memory CD4+ T cells sorted from blood. Indicated subset: CD45RA-negative fraction. The receptors originated from a woman in her twenties or thirties in good health.

V gene TRBV5-1 combines with J gene TRBJ2-1; 11 bases fit TRBD2. This CDR3 contains 16 residues. CDR1 is SGHRS and CDR2 is YFSETQ in the germline V gene. The V segment lost 4 bases and the J segment 7 bases; nucleotides outside the gene matches: 10. The CDR3 DNA follows: TGCGCCAGCAGCCTCCAACTAGCGGGAGTAGGAAATGAGCAGTTCTTC. Residues: CASSLQLAGVGNEQFF.

The chain has TRBV6-6 and TRBJ1-1; D remains ambiguous. CDR3 size: 14 residues. The V and J ends lost 6 bases and 1 base respectively, with 12 bases between them. CDR1 and CDR2 from the germline V gene are MNHNY and SVGAGI (reference sequence). The CDR3 spells CASSGIETNTEAFF. Written as DNA, the CDR3 is TGTGCCAGCAGCGGGATAGAAACGAACACTGAAGCTTTCTTT.

The V and J genes are TRBV19 and TRBJ2-3, with D perhaps TRBD1 (6 bases). Germline V lookup: CDR1 LNHDA, CDR2 SQIVND (reference sequence). V gave up 7 bases and J gave up 0 bases, with 14 bases separating them. The CDR3 has 15 residues. The CDR3 nucleotides are TGTGCCAGTACCTTGACAGGAACTAGCACAGATACGCAGTATTTT. This codes for CASTLTGTSTDTQYF.

V is TRBV5-6 and J is TRBJ1-5, with D hard to call. The CDR3 totals 13 residues. The V gene lost 0 bases and the J gene lost 6 bases, with 7 bases spanning the gap. CDR1 and CDR2 (germline): SGHDT, YYEEEE. The CDR3 coding sequence is TGTGCCAGCAGCTTGGCGATAGGTCAGCCCCAGCATTTT. This encodes CASSLAIGQPQHF.

The CDR3 bases are TGTGCCAGCAGCTCCCTACCGGGACAGGGTATCACTGAAGCTTTCTTT. As protein: CASSSLPGQGITEAFF. This sequence joins TRBV7-9 and TRBJ1-1, with TRBD1 matching 9 bases. After removal of 4 bases from V and 4 bases from J, the junction contained 10 bases not matched to a gene. Per the germline V gene, CDR1 is SEHNR and CDR2 is FQNEAQ (reference sequence). There are 16 residues in the CDR3.

CDR3: CASTITQLAGVSYEQYF. DNA of the CDR3: TGTGCCAGCACGATAACCCAGCTAGCGGGAGTTTCCTACGAGCAGTACTTC. The rearrangement uses TRBV6-9 and TRBJ2-7, with TRBD2 identical over 10 bases. The V gene end was trimmed by 7 bases and the J gene end by 1 base; junction bases not matched to a gene: 13. Germline V CDR1 and CDR2: MNHGY, SVAAGI. The CDR3 spans 17 residues.

A word on this clone: This sample also contains other DNA sequences that code for the same CDR3. V is TRBV5-1 and J is TRBJ2-1; D perhaps matches TRBD2 (6 bases). Germline V gene lookup returns CDR1 SGHRS and CDR2 YFSETQ. The CDR3 is made up of 14 amino acids. Trimming cost V 2 bases and J 3 bases, with 9 bases left between them. The CDR3 DNA reads as TGCGCCAGCAGCTTCGGCGGGGACTACAATGAGCAGTTCTTC. This gives the protein CASSFGGDYNEQFF.

The chain carries TRBV7-9 and TRBJ2-7, with D uncertain. Germline values: CDR1 SEHNR, CDR2 FQNEAQ (reference sequence). Trimming removed 5 bases from V and 9 bases from J, with 20 bases in between. CDR3 length: 14 amino acids. Written as DNA, the CDR3 is TGTGCCAGCAGCCTCCGGGCGAGTACCCAGCGGCAGTACTTC. Its translation: CASSLRASTQRQYF.

This chain joins TRBV19 and TRBJ2-3; no clear D gene. There are 13 residues in the CDR3. The germline CDR1 and CDR2 sequences are LNHDA and SQIVND (reference sequence). Trimming shortened V by 3 bases and J by 4 bases, and 8 bases separated the two germline ends. CDR3 bases: TGTGCCAGTAGTATCATGGGTGCAGATACGCAGTATTTT. Protein sequence: CASSIMGADTQYF.

The chain carries TRBV10-1 and TRBJ2-7; D remains ambiguous. V was cut by 4 bases and J by 4 bases, with 11 bases left in between. CDR1 and CDR2 from the germline V gene are WNHNN and SYGVQD (reference sequence). This CDR3 has 13 residues. The CDR3 DNA reads TGCGCCAGCAGTGCGGCAGGCTTATACGAGCAGTACTTC. Residues: CASSAAGLYEQYF.

This rearrangement joins TRBV19 to TRBJ2-6; D unclear. The CDR3 spans 14 residues. CDR1 LNHDA and CDR2 SQIVND come from the germline V gene (reference sequence). Trimming shortened V by 6 bases and J by 6 bases, and 12 bases separated the two germline ends. DNA for the CDR3: TGTGCCAGTAGGACATCTCTGCAGGCCAACGTCCTGACTTTC. It specifies CASRTSLQANVLTF.

Note on this clone: The same CDR3 is also encoded by other DNA sequences in this sample. The chain couples TRBV6-5 to TRBJ2-7; 14 bases are shared with TRBD2. J lost 3 bases, V lost 3 bases, and 1 base had no gene match. The CDR3 runs 15 residues. Germline V lookup: CDR1 MNHEY, CDR2 SVGAGI. The CDR3 DNA reads as TGTGCCAGCAGTTATGGGACTAGCGGGAGCTACGAGCAGTACTTC. It translates to CASSYGTSGSYEQYF.

This sequence joins TRBV28 and TRBJ1-2; TRBD1 might be the D (6 bases). Trimming left V 6 bases short and J 10 bases short, with 15 bases between. The CDR3 runs to 12 residues. Per germline, CDR1 MDHEN and CDR2 SYDVKM. CDR3 region: CASRASTGDYTF. In DNA, the CDR3 is TGTGCCAGCAGGGCTTCGACAGGAGACTACACCTTC.

The rearrangement links TRBV11-2 to TRBJ1-2; tentative D call: TRBD1 (6 bases). The length of the CDR3 is 14 residues. CDR1 SGHAT and CDR2 FQNNGV come from the germline V gene. V was clipped by 5 bases and J by 6 bases, with 16 bases between them. The CDR3 DNA is TGTGCCAGCAGCCGTTACAGGGATAAGGATGGCTACACCTTC. Its translation: CASSRYRDKDGYTF.

The table lists this clone with a count of one. This sequence joins TRBV6-5 and TRBJ2-5, with D possibly being TRBD1 (6 bases). There are 15 residues in the CDR3. Germline assignment: CDR1 MNHEY and CDR2 SVGAGI. V was clipped by 2 bases and J by 5 bases, with 15 bases between them. CDR3 protein: CASSYGDTRVETQYF. In DNA form, the CDR3 reads TGTGCCAGCAGTTACGGGGACACACGGGTCGAGACCCAGTACTTC.

This rearrangement joins TRBV5-1 to TRBJ2-3; D is unclear. The CDR3 is made up of 15 amino acids. V dropped 5 bases and J dropped 2 bases, with 15 bases sitting between them. The germline CDR1 and CDR2 sequences are SGHRS and YFSETQ. The chain's CDR3 is CASRLQRANTDTQYF. The DNA for the CDR3 is TGCGCCAGCAGACTACAGAGAGCTAACACAGATACGCAGTATTTT.

The chain recombines TRBV18 with TRBJ1-1; 7 nucleotides agree with TRBD1. Germline trimming cut 5 bases from V and 3 bases from J; bases unmatched to any gene: 6. CDR3 length: 14 amino acids. Per the germline V gene, CDR1 is KGHSH and CDR2 is LQKENI. CDR3 coding DNA: TGTGCCAGCTCATCCGGGACAGAACACACTGAAGCTTTCTTT. This sequence encodes CASSSGTEHTEAFF.

The genes are TRBV5-1 and TRBJ2-2; 12 bases are a match to TRBD2. Per the germline V gene, CDR1 is SGHRS and CDR2 is YFSETQ. The V segment lost 5 bases and the J segment 6 bases; nucleotides outside the gene matches: 8. This CDR3 comprises 16 residues. The CDR3 here is CASSPTSGSPPGELFF. In DNA form, the CDR3 reads TGCGCCAGCAGTCCGACTAGCGGGAGCCCCCCCGGGGAGCTGTTTTTT.